This TCR beta chain was sequenced for a study of beta chain features in type 1 diabetes. In the study overall: In age, gender and cell yields, patients were similar to healthy donors.

Every sorted population was more than 95% pure. As for this clone: What it recognizes is unknown.

Expressed TCRB transcripts were sequenced because the isolated RNA had all been reverse transcribed beforehand. TCRdb keeps only in-frame clones here, not all; method: immunoSEQ multiplex PCR. The data hold 140,000 to 150,000 clones, with around 50% observed a single time. The CDR3 extends over 15 amino acids. J lost 2 bases, V lost 5 bases, and 4 bases had no gene match. Looked up from germline, CDR1 is MNHEY and CDR2 is SVGAGI. Study-wide results and limits: Lower insertion and higher deletion counts appeared at VDJ junctions in type 1 diabetes patients. Within patients, naive, central memory and Treg TCRB repertoires seemed more similar than within healthy donors.

This chain joins TRBV6-5 and TRBJ2-5; TRBD2 aligns across 11 bases. Sequenced input: Tregs from blood. This clonotype originated in a man aged 18 to 30 in good health. This chain's CDR3 is CASSQLAGVQETQYF. CDR3 in DNA: TGTGCCAGCAGTCAACTAGCGGGGGTGCAAGAGACCCAGTACTTC.